These T cell receptor beta chains were read from a single sample in a study of multiple sclerosis patients with progressive multifocal leukoencephalopathy. Method: immunoSEQ multiplex PCR; TCRdb's copy keeps in-frame clones and lacks some. The sample has approximately 35,000 clones; approximately 84% are singletons. Sequencing used PBMCs, obtained from a patient treated with natalizumab. These receptors all stem from a human donor with progressive multifocal leukoencephalopathy. CDR3s include the opening cysteine and the closing phenylalanine or tryptophan. The D gene is left open where the match is weak. A clone size is listed for some rows: how often the clone was seen (once, few, many), or a class if it is expanded.

d_gene | j_gene | v_gene | abundance | CDR3nt | CDR3aa
NA | TRBJ1-3 | TRBV19 | few | TGTGCCAGTAGTCTGGGGTTCGGCTCTGGAAACACCATATATTTT | CASSLGFGSGNTIYF
NA | TRBJ1-1 | TRBV6-5 | once | TGTGCCAGCAGTTACTCGACCCAGGGAGGCACTGAAGCTTTCTTT | CASSYSTQGGTEAFF
TRBD2 | TRBJ2-7 | TRBV2 | NA | TGTGCCAGCAGCCCCTTGAGTAGCGGGGCCTACGAGCAGTACTTC | CASSPLSSGAYEQYF
NA | TRBJ1-2 | TRBV15 | NA | TGTGCCACCGCGAATCCTCGGGAAGGGGTGGGGGGCTACACCTTC | CATANPREGVGGYTF
NA | TRBJ2-7 | TRBV6-5 | NA | TGTGCCAGCAGTTATGGGCGTGGGGGCGTATACGAGCAGTACTTC | CASSYGRGGVYEQYF
NA | TRBJ2-7 | TRBV5-1 | NA | TGCGCCAGCAGCTTGGGAGGTTGGGACGAGCAGTACTTC | CASSLGGWDEQYF
NA | TRBJ1-4 | TRBV18 | NA | TGTGCCAGCTCACAGTTGTCAGGGGTTTCTAATGAAAAACTGTTTTTT | CASSQLSGVSNEKLFF
NA | TRBJ2-1 | TRBV10-1 | NA | TGCGCCAGCGCGGTGGGCCCTTTGGGTGAGCAGTTCTTC | CASAVGPLGEQFF
NA | TRBJ2-2 | TRBV4-3 | NA | TGCGCCAGCAGCCAAGAGGGGAGGCCGTGGAACACCGGGGAGCTGTTTTTT | CASSQEGRPWNTGELFF
NA | TRBJ2-5 | TRBV9 | NA | TGTGCCAGCAGCGTCGGGGGGCGAGAGACCCAGTACTTC | CASSVGGRETQYF
TRBD1 | TRBJ1-1 | TRBV9 | NA | TGTGCCAGCAGCCCTCACCGACAGGGGACTGAAGCTTTCTTT | CASSPHRQGTEAFF
NA | TRBJ1-5 | TRBV7-9 | NA | TGTGCCAGCAGCTTAGATGGGACCCCCCCCCAGCATTTT | CASSLDGTPPQHF
NA | TRBJ1-1 | TRBV28 | NA | TGTGCCAGCATGTACACTGAAGCTTTCTTT | CASMYTEAFF
NA | TRBJ1-3 | TRBV27 | NA | TGTGCCAGCAGTTTCGCGGGGGGTCGCACCATATATTTT | CASSFAGGRTIYF
TRBD2 | TRBJ2-2 | TRBV2 | NA | TGTGCCAGCAGTGAAGGGGCTAGCGGAACTTGGAACACCGGGGAGCTGTTTTTT | CASSEGASGTWNTGELFF
NA | TRBJ2-5 | TRBV7-3 | once | TGTGCCAGCAGCCCATCCGGGGCTCTGGAGACCCAGTACTTC | CASSPSGALETQYF
NA | TRBJ1-5 | TRBV18 | NA | TGTGCCAGCTCACCGGCGGGGAGCAATCAGCCCCAGCATTTT | CASSPAGSNQPQHF
NA | TRBJ1-1 | TRBV2 | NA | TGTGCCAGCAGTGAGCAGGGTCCTACGCCTGAAGCTTTCTTT | CASSEQGPTPEAFF
NA | TRBJ2-7 | TRBV19 | NA | TGTGCCAGTAGTATCTATGACGAGCAGTACTTC | CASSIYDEQYF
NA | TRBJ2-6 | TRBV6-1 | NA | TGTGCCAGCAGTGAAGTGCCGGGATCCGACTCTGGGGCCAACGTCCTGACTTTC | CASSEVPGSDSGANVLTF
TRBD1 | TRBJ2-7 | TRBV6-1 | few | TGTGCCAGCAGTGTATCCGGGACAGGGGGCTACGAGCAGTACTTC | CASSVSGTGGYEQYF
NA | TRBJ2-1 | TRBV28 | NA | TGTGCCAGCAGTTTCTATGAGGTGAGGGCGGACCAGGATGAGCAGTTCTTC | CASSFYEVRADQDEQFF
NA | TRBJ1-4 | TRBV19 | NA | TGTGCCAGTAGTACCGGGGAGGGTTGGGAAAAACTGTTTTTT | CASSTGEGWEKLFF
NA | TRBJ2-7 | TRBV6-6 | NA | TGTGCCAGCAGAGGGGTCTCCTACGAGCAGTACTTC | CASRGVSYEQYF
NA | TRBJ2-5 | TRBV27 | few | TGTGCCAGCAGTTTAGGCGCAGGGATGAAGGAGACCCAGTACTTC | CASSLGAGMKETQYF
TRBD2 | TRBJ2-1 | TRBV5-1 | NA | TGCGCCAGCAGTGCTAGCGGCTCGGGGTGGGGTGAGCAGTTCTTC | CASSASGSGWGEQFF
NA | TRBJ1-6 | TRBV4-3 | NA | TGCGCCAGCAGCCAAGGGGGAAATAATTCACCCCTCCACTTT | CASSQGGNNSPLHF
NA | TRBJ2-1 | TRBV6-6 | once | TGTGCCAGCAGTTACGTCGCAGCCAATGAGCAGTTCTTC | CASSYVAANEQFF
NA | TRBJ2-1 | TRBV10-1 | NA | TGCGCCAGCAGTGATCCGGCCGGAGGGCAGTTCTTC | CASSDPAGGQFF
NA | TRBJ2-5 | TRBV27 | NA | TGTGCCAGCAGTTTAACGGGGAGGCAAGAGACCCAGTACTTC | CASSLTGRQETQYF
TRBD1 | TRBJ1-4 | TRBV29-1 | NA | TGCAGCGCATCGACAGGGGGCATTGAAAAACTGTTTTTT | CSASTGGIEKLFF
NA | TRBJ2-1 | TRBV7-7 | NA | TGTGCTAGCAGCTTAGCGCCTACTGGGACGATAGCCGATGAGCAGTTCTTC | CASSLAPTGTIADEQFF
TRBD1 | TRBJ2-7 | TRBV27 | NA | TGTGCCAGCAGCCCCGTAGGGGGACAGGGAGCCGAGCAGTACTTC | CASSPVGGQGAEQYF
NA | TRBJ1-1 | TRBV5-5 | NA | TGTGCCAGCAGCTTGGTGCACCCCCGTGACGGCTTGCACACTGAAGCTTTCTTT | CASSLVHPRDGLHTEAFF
TRBD1 | TRBJ1-1 | TRBV19 | NA | TGTGCCAGTAGTATAGTTGGACAGGGGAACACTGAAGCTTTCTTT | CASSIVGQGNTEAFF
TRBD2 | TRBJ2-7 | TRBV4-2 | NA | TGTGCCAGCAGCCTATATGGGACGGGGGGCTACGAGCAGTACTTC | CASSLYGTGGYEQYF
NA | TRBJ2-7 | TRBV5-4 | NA | TGTGCCAGCAGCTTGGAGCCCTACGAGCAGTACTTC | CASSLEPYEQYF
TRBD1 | TRBJ1-6 | TRBV5-1 | NA | TGCGCCAGCAGCCATCTGGGACAGGGGGCCAGGTCACCCCTCCACTTT | CASSHLGQGARSPLHF
NA | TRBJ1-1 | TRBV18 | NA | TGTGCCAGCTCGAGCAGGGAATGGGACACTGAAGCTTTCTTT | CASSSREWDTEAFF
NA | TRBJ1-2 | TRBV7-8 | NA | TGTGCCAGCAGCCCACCCGGGGCTGGCTACACCTTC | CASSPPGAGYTF
NA | TRBJ1-3 | TRBV28 | NA | TGTGCCAGCAGTTTATTGCTCCGTCACCGCTCTGGAAACACCATATATTTT | CASSLLLRHRSGNTIYF
NA | TRBJ1-5 | TRBV30 | NA | TGTGCCTGGAGTGAGGGTCCAGTCCAGCCCCAGCATTTT | CAWSEGPVQPQHF
NA | TRBJ1-5 | TRBV6-1 | NA | TGTGCCAGCAGTGCATCCCCCGGCCAGCCCCAGCATTTT | CASSASPGQPQHF
NA | TRBJ2-7 | TRBV14 | once | TGTGCCAGCAGCCAAGGTGGTATCCCTACGCAGTACTTC | CASSQGGIPTQYF
TRBD2 | TRBJ2-7 | TRBV9 | NA | TGTGCCAGCAGCCCCCCCGGACTAGTCCCCTACGAGCAGTACTTC | CASSPPGLVPYEQYF
TRBD1 | TRBJ1-5 | TRBV30 | NA | TGTGCCTGGAGTGGGGGGACAGGGGTCAAGAGAAGTAACCAGCATTTT | CAWSGGTGVKRSNQHF
NA | TRBJ1-5 | TRBV15 | NA | TGTGCCACCAGCAGAGATCCGGTACAGCCCCAGCATTTT | CATSRDPVQPQHF
NA | TRBJ2-7 | TRBV25-1 | NA | TGTGCCAGCAGTGACCCGGAAAACTACGAGCAGTACTTC | CASSDPENYEQYF
NA | TRBJ2-7 | TRBV30 | NA | TGTGCCTGGAGTGGCCTTACCTACGAGCAGTACTTC | CAWSGLTYEQYF
NA | TRBJ1-3 | TRBV9 | NA | TGTGCCAGCAGCTTCCTCTCTGGAAACACCATATATTTT | CASSFLSGNTIYF
NA | TRBJ2-5 | TRBV30 | NA | TGTGCCTGGAGCCTAGGGGCGGGGGCGGAGACCCAGTACTTC | CAWSLGAGAETQYF
TRBD2 | TRBJ2-4 | TRBV18 | once | TGTGCCAGCTCACCCTCTAGTTACCCTAGCGGGGCAGCCAAAAACATTCAGTACTTC | CASSPSSYPSGAAKNIQYF
TRBD1 | TRBJ2-4 | TRBV7-8 | NA | TGTGCCAGCAGCCACGGGTGGCGGGGACAGGACAAAAACATTCAGTACTTC | CASSHGWRGQDKNIQYF
TRBD2 | TRBJ2-2 | TRBV5-4 | NA | TGTGCCAGCAGCCCTAGCGGAGCGAACACCGGGGAGCTGTTTTTT | CASSPSGANTGELFF
TRBD1 | TRBJ2-7 | TRBV6-5 | NA | TGTGCCAGCAGGCATAGGACAGGCAACTACGAGCAGTACTTC | CASRHRTGNYEQYF
NA | TRBJ2-7 | TRBV18 | NA | TGTGCCAGCTCACCGGCCAACTACGAGCAGTACTTC | CASSPANYEQYF
TRBD1 | TRBJ1-5 | TRBV6-6 | NA | TGTGCCAGCAGTTACGGGACAGGGTCACAGCCCCAGCATTTT | CASSYGTGSQPQHF